Presented here are 26 T cell receptor beta chains from one specimen sequenced in a study of blood T cells in healthy people across ages. Primed by a sample-barcoded 5' primer and a J-beta primer mix, a second PCR proceeded for about 6 to 11 cycles. TCRdb fed the 5' RACE reads into MiXCR, producing one record per CDR3 protein. The sample records about 780,000 distinct CDR3 sequences, 46% being singletons. Sample: blood. Every receptor here comes from a man older than 75 in good health.

The gene calls are TRBV5-1 and TRBJ2-3, with 9 bases that match TRBD2. The CDR3 covers 19 residues. V shed 2 bases and J 4 bases; nucleotides not matched to a gene: 17. Germline V CDR1 and CDR2: SGHRS, YFSETQ. CDR3 in DNA: TGCGCCAGCAGCTTATTTTCTAGCGGGGAGCCCGGACGTGCAGATACGCAGTATTTT. As protein: CASSLFSSGEPGRADTQYF.

The chain combines TRBV24-1 with TRBJ2-4; D call uncertain. The J call could be wrong; TRBJ2-5 is a better fit for the DNA end. The CDR3 is 13 amino acids. Looked up from germline, CDR1 is KGHDR and CDR2 is SFDVKD. CDR3 loop: CATSGRSQETQYF. The CDR3 coding sequence is TGTGCCACCAGTGGTAGGTCGCAAGAGACCCAGTACTTC.

This clonotype was observed a few times. Compared with germline, one end of the junction differs, possibly owing to a read error. The genes are TRBV20-1 and TRBJ2-1; D is uncertain. CDR1 is DFQATT, CDR2 SNEGSKA, per germline (reference sequence). CDR3 length equals 13 residues. This CDR3 is CTGVDPNGNEQFF. The CDR3 DNA reads as TGTACCGGCGTGGACCCAAATGGAAATGAGCAGTTCTTC.

The chain recombines TRBV5-5 with TRBJ1-1; a weak D match, TRBD1 (6 bases). There are 15 residues in the CDR3. Trimming took 4 bases from V and 0 from J, leaving 13 bases between them. The germline V gene encodes CDR1 SGHKS and CDR2 YYEKEE (reference sequence). The CDR3 DNA is TGTGCCAGCAGCGCACAGGGTCTCATGAACACTGAAGCTTTCTTT. This gives the protein CASSAQGLMNTEAFF.

This clonotype was recorded a few times. The genes are TRBV25-1 and TRBJ1-4, with a possible D match to TRBD1 (5 bases). V lost 3 bases to trimming and J lost 6 bases, with 23 bases between them. Germline loops: CDR1 MGHDK, CDR2 SYGVNS. The CDR3 sequence is 18 residues long. CDR3 DNA: TGTGCCAGCAGTGACCCAATCTCCGGTTCGATGGGGGATGAAAAACTGTTTTTT. This encodes CASSDPISGSMGDEKLFF.

This chain connects TRBV7-2 to TRBJ2-5; no definite D call. The germline V gene has CDR1 SGHTA and CDR2 FQGNSA. The CDR3 is made up of 14 amino acids. The V and J ends lost 10 bases and 5 bases respectively, with 20 bases between them. CDR3 sequence reads: CANSSDPSRETQYF. Written as DNA, the CDR3 is TGTGCCAACAGTTCGGACCCCTCCAGGGAGACCCAGTACTTC.

This clonotype was counted between two and nine times. The rearrangement uses TRBV12-3 or TRBV12-4 and TRBJ2-3, with 8 bases aligning to TRBD2. CDR3 length: 16 amino acids. Trimming cost V 6 bases and J 3 bases; bases outside gene matches: 11. In nucleotides, the CDR3 is TGTGCCAGCAGAACTAGACCGACTAGCGCGACAGATACGCAGTATTTT. Protein: CASRTRPTSATDTQYF.

The rearrangement joins TRBV27 to TRBJ2-1; 7 bases are a match to TRBD1. CDR3 size: 13 residues. V lost 8 bases to trimming and J lost 10 bases; unmatched junction nucleotides: 11. CDR1 is MNHEY, CDR2 SMNVEV, per germline (reference sequence). DNA for the CDR3: TGTGCCAGCCAGACAGGGCCAAACAGGGAGCAGTTCTTC. Residues: CASQTGPNREQFF.

This clonotype was observed many times. The chain links TRBV7-2 to TRBJ2-1, with 14 bases aligning to TRBD2. The V segment lost 5 bases and the J segment 10 bases; nucleotides outside the gene matches: 13. CDR1 is SGHTA and CDR2 is FQGNSA in the germline V gene. The CDR3 spans 17 residues. This CDR3 reads CASSLRRLAGGLHEQFF. The CDR3 DNA sequence: TGTGCCAGCAGCCTCCGACGACTAGCGGGAGGGTTACACGAGCAGTTCTTC. Complete variable domain (other parts from reference TRBV7-2 and TRBJ2-1): GAGVSQSPSNKVTEKGKDVELRCDPISGHTALYWYRQSLGQGLEFLIYFQGNSAPDKSGLPSDRFSAERTGGSVSTLTIQRTQQEDSAVYLCASSLRRLAGGLHEQFFGPGTRLTVL.

This clonotype was counted a few times. V and J are TRBV6-2 or TRBV6-3 and TRBJ2-1; 16 bases match TRBD2. J lost 8 bases, V lost 3 bases, and 4 bases had no gene match. The CDR3 is 16 residues long. Germline lookup yields CDR1 MNHEY and CDR2 SVGEGT. The CDR3 loop reads CASSYGTSGRGYEQFF. For the CDR3, the DNA is TGTGCCAGCAGTTATGGGACTAGCGGGAGGGGGTATGAGCAGTTCTTC.

V usage is TRBV20-1 and J usage is TRBJ2-2; possibly TRBD1 for D (6 bases). V lost 0 bases to trimming and J lost 4 bases, with 15 bases between them. The CDR3 spans 16 residues. CDR1 and CDR2 from the germline V gene are DFQATT and SNEGSKA (reference sequence). The CDR3 spells CSARDDSTGLTGELFF. Written as DNA, the CDR3 is TGCAGTGCTAGAGATGATTCGACAGGACTCACCGGGGAGCTGTTTTTT.

The gene calls are TRBV18 and TRBJ2-1, with 7 bases fitting TRBD2. In germline, CDR1 is KGHSH, CDR2 LQKENI. V was pared by 4 bases and J by 9 bases, with 15 bases of the junction left unmatched. This CDR3 is built from 16 residues. The CDR3 DNA sequence: TGTGCCAGCTCACAGATGGGACTACCTGGGTATGGTGAGCAGTTCTTC. Translated, it gives CASSQMGLPGYGEQFF.

This clonotype was found many times. Since a much larger clone is just one base distant, this may be a read error. This rearrangement joins TRBV7-2 to TRBJ2-7; D unresolved. The CDR3 has 13 residues. Germline V gene sequence: CDR1 SGHTA, CDR2 FQGNSA. V lost 5 bases, J lost 2 bases, and 10 bases lay in between. The CDR3 here is CASSSPGPYEQYF. CDR3 coding DNA: TGTGCCAGCAGCAGCCCCGGGCCCTACGAGCAGTACTTC.

The count of this clonotype is one. This chain links TRBV20-1 with TRBJ2-1; the D gene is possibly TRBD2 (6 bases). V was pared by 6 bases and J by 1 base, with 16 bases between. CDR1 DFQATT and CDR2 SNEGSKA come from the germline V gene (reference sequence). The CDR3 is made up of 15 amino acids. The CDR3 loop is CSAMAGQGSYNEQFF. For the CDR3, the DNA is TGCAGTGCAATGGCGGGGCAGGGATCCTACAATGAGCAGTTCTTC.

The chain recombines TRBV25-1 with TRBJ2-7; 8 bases are shared with TRBD2. V shed 4 bases, J shed 0 bases, and the junction held 5 bases outside the gene matches. The CDR3 extends over 15 amino acids. Germline V gene data show CDR1 as MGHDK and CDR2 as SYGVNS. The DNA for the CDR3 is TGTGCCAGCAGTGGATCTACTAGCGGCTCCTACGAGCAGTACTTC. This translates into CASSGSTSGSYEQYF.

This clonotype was counted ten times or more. The chain is built from TRBV20-1 and TRBJ1-5; 9 bases line up with TRBD1. Looked up from germline, CDR1 is DFQATT and CDR2 is SNEGSKA (reference sequence). This CDR3 contains 13 residues. Trimming removed 6 bases from V and 5 bases from J; junction bases left unmatched: 5. For the CDR3, the DNA is TGCAGTGCAACGACAGGGGGGGATCAGCCCCAGCATTTT. Translating it yields CSATTGGDQPQHF.

The chain employs TRBV19 and TRBJ2-1; TRBD2 is a possible D gene (5 bases). Trimming shortened V by 7 bases and J by 2 bases, and 18 bases separated the two germline ends. Germline loops: CDR1 LNHDA, CDR2 SQIVND (reference sequence). The CDR3 contains 16 residues. The CDR3 here is CASMLVGEDPYNEQFF. The CDR3 nucleotides are TGTGCCAGTATGCTGGTGGGAGAAGATCCCTACAATGAGCAGTTCTTC. The variable domain in full, with the rest retrieved from reference TRBV19 and TRBJ2-1, is DGGITQSPKYLFRKEGQNVTLSCEQNLNHDAMYWYRQDPGQGLRLIYYSQIVNDFQKGDIAEGYSVSREKKESFPLTVTSAQKNPTAFYLCASMLVGEDPYNEQFFGPGTRLTVL.

The chain has TRBV7-2 and TRBJ1-2; the D gene is possibly TRBD1 (5 bases). CDR1 and CDR2 from the germline V gene are SGHTA and FQGNSA. Trimming left V 5 bases short and J 3 bases short, with 16 bases between. This CDR3 has 15 amino acids. The CDR3 loop is CASSRDAGFDYGYTF. In DNA, the CDR3 is TGTGCCAGCAGCCGGGACGCCGGGTTCGACTATGGCTACACCTTC.

The CDR3, as DNA: TGTGCCAGCAGCAATCTAAGTCCTCACGGGGAGACCCAGTACTTC. This encodes CASSNLSPHGETQYF. J is TRBJ2-5 and V is TRBV21-1; TRBD2 was called by the table and not checked on the DNA. TRBV21-1 is designated a pseudogene. This CDR3 is built from 15 residues.

The chain couples TRBV10-3 to TRBJ2-3; 9 bases agree with TRBD2. The germline gives CDR1 ENHRY, CDR2 SYGVKD. The CDR3 length is 16 residues. The V and J ends lost 3 bases and 4 bases, in that order; junction bases with no gene match: 8. This CDR3 is CAISDLSGSPADTQYF. For the CDR3, the DNA is TGTGCCATCAGTGATCTTAGCGGGAGCCCCGCAGATACGCAGTATTTT.

The rearrangement joins TRBV27 to TRBJ2-7, with TRBD1 matching 7 bases. The trim removed 5 bases at V and 2 bases at J, leaving 6 bases unmatched. The CDR3 spans 14 residues. Germline V gene lookup returns CDR1 MNHEY and CDR2 SMNVEV (reference sequence). The CDR3 loop reads CASSPGQWPYEQYF. In DNA form, the CDR3 reads TGTGCCAGCAGTCCGGGACAGTGGCCCTACGAGCAGTACTTC.

The chain carries TRBV20-1 and TRBJ2-3; 8 nucleotides agree with TRBD2. CDR3 length equals 15 residues. Per the germline V gene, CDR1 is DFQATT and CDR2 is SNEGSKA (reference sequence). Trimming took 4 bases from V and 0 from J; bases not matched to a gene: 6. CDR3 coding DNA: TGCAGTGCTAACCGGGGGGGCGTTAGCACAGATACGCAGTATTTT. Translating gives CSANRGGVSTDTQYF.

This clonotype was counted at least ten times. The chain couples TRBV6-5 to TRBJ2-7; 7 nucleotides line up with TRBD2. The ends lost 0 bases at V and 3 bases at J; junction bases unmatched: 8. This CDR3 has 16 residues. The germline V gene has CDR1 MNHEY and CDR2 SVGAGI. The CDR3 here is CASSYSGRGSLYEQYF. CDR3 nucleotides: TGTGCCAGCAGTTACTCGGGGCGCGGGAGCCTCTACGAGCAGTACTTC.

The V and J genes are TRBV4-2 and TRBJ1-4; perhaps TRBD1 as D (5 bases). The ends were cut back, 4 bases at V and 8 bases at J, with 20 bases in the middle. The CDR3 loop spans 16 amino acids. Germline V gene lookup returns CDR1 LGHNA and CDR2 YNFKEQ. The CDR3 DNA sequence: TGTGCCAGCAGCCGGGGACCAGGGCAGGGTGACGAAAAACTGTTTTTT. Protein: CASSRGPGQGDEKLFF.

The chain employs TRBV28 and TRBJ2-7; the match to TRBD1 covers 7 bases. The CDR3 is 15 amino acids. Germline V gene data show CDR1 as MDHEN and CDR2 as SYDVKM. Trimming removed 4 bases from V and 4 bases from J; junction bases left unmatched: 10. The CDR3 DNA reads as TGTGCCAGCAGTTCCGAGACAGGGCCTAGATACGAGCAGTACTTC. Its protein is CASSSETGPRYEQYF.

The rearrangement uses TRBV5-1 and TRBJ2-3, with D possibly TRBD2 on 6 matching bases. CDR1 is SGHRS and CDR2 is YFSETQ in the germline V gene. V was pared by 4 bases and J by 4 bases, with 16 bases between. The CDR3 consists of 15 residues. For the CDR3, the DNA is TGCGCCAGCAGCACCGAGTGGCGGGACGCAGATACGCAGTATTTT. Its protein product is CASSTEWRDADTQYF.